These 27 T cell receptor beta chains were all obtained from the same sample, sequenced in a study of somatic mutations in cytotoxic T cells in rheumatoid arthritis. Measured with immunoSEQ multiplex PCR; TCRdb has only the in-frame clones, and not every one. The sample carries roughly 4,500 clones, over 75% recorded once. The sample comprised CD8+ T cells sorted from blood. These receptor sequences come from a woman in her sixties with rheumatoid arthritis.

The V and J genes are TRBV18 and TRBJ2-2; D gene uncertain. The CDR3 consists of 12 residues. The germline CDR1 and CDR2 sequences are KGHSH and LQKENI. Trimming removed 2 bases at V and 7 bases at J, with 5 bases between. The CDR3 nucleotides read TGTGCCAGCTCACCAGGGCACGGGGAGCTGTTTTTT. Residues: CASSPGHGELFF.

This clone was seen a few times. The chain recombines TRBV28 with TRBJ2-1; TRBD1 aligns across 9 bases. The ends lost 11 bases at V and 7 bases at J; junction bases unmatched: 12. The CDR3 length is 14 residues. In germline, CDR1 is MDHEN, CDR2 SYDVKM. CDR3 sequence: CAGGQGSSRNEQFF. CDR3 sequence (DNA): TGTGCCGGGGGACAGGGAAGTTCCAGGAATGAGCAGTTCTTC.

This clone was observed a single time. The gene calls are TRBV19 and TRBJ1-1; D unresolved. There are 15 residues in the CDR3. Trimming took 1 base from V and 4 from J, leaving 13 bases between them. CDR1 is LNHDA, CDR2 SQIVND, per germline (reference sequence). The CDR3 nucleotides read TGTGCCAGTAGTATAGGTGCCGGGATCGGCACTGAAGCTTTCTTT. Translation: CASSIGAGIGTEAFF.

The rearrangement links TRBV5-1 to TRBJ2-3; TRBD2 might be the D (7 bases). V lost 4 bases and J 4 bases, leaving 16 bases between the germline ends. There are 15 residues in the CDR3. Germline loops: CDR1 SGHRS, CDR2 YFSETQ. CDR3 bases: TGCGCCAGCAGCCCCGGGGAGGGGGATTCAGATACGCAGTATTTT. Translation: CASSPGEGDSDTQYF. Together with reference TRBV5-1 and TRBJ2-3, the CDR3 gives the full variable domain: KAGVTQTPRYLIKTRGQQVTLSCSPISGHRSVSWYQQTPGQGLQFLFEYFSETQRNKGNFPGRFSGRQFSNSRSEMNVSTLELGDSALYLCASSPGEGDSDTQYFGPGTRLTVL.

V is TRBV28 and J is TRBJ1-5, with D unclear. The CDR3 length is 14 residues. CDR1 is MDHEN, CDR2 SYDVKM, per germline. V was clipped by 3 bases and J by 6 bases, with 12 bases between them. In nucleotides, the CDR3 is TGTGCCAGCAGTTTTTTTTCAGATTCTCAGCCCCAGCATTTT. Protein sequence: CASSFFSDSQPQHF.

This clone came up a few times. The chain is built from TRBV6-5 and TRBJ2-7; the D gene is possibly TRBD1 (6 bases). Trimming cost V 0 bases and J 1 base, with 13 bases left between them. This CDR3 is 16 amino acids long. Per germline, CDR1 MNHEY and CDR2 SVGAGI. DNA for the CDR3: TGTGCCAGCAGTTACTCGATCTGGGGGCCATCCTACGAGCAGTACTTC. Amino acids: CASSYSIWGPSYEQYF.

The chain carries TRBV7-9 and TRBJ1-1; D remains ambiguous. This CDR3 is built from 12 residues. Looked up from germline, CDR1 is SEHNR and CDR2 is FQNEAQ (reference sequence). Trimming shortened V by 0 bases and J by 11 bases, and 10 bases separated the two germline ends. The CDR3 is CASSLAGLEAFF. CDR3 nucleotides: TGTGCCAGCAGCTTAGCCGGACTTGAGGCTTTCTTT.

The chain uses TRBV15 and TRBJ1-4, with TRBD1 matching over 10 bases. The CDR3 sequence is 16 residues long. The trim removed 0 bases at V and 6 bases at J, leaving 4 bases unmatched. Germline loops: CDR1 LNHNV, CDR2 YYDKDF (reference sequence). Here the CDR3 DNA reads TGTGCCACCAGCAGAGACAGGACAGGGGGAGATGAAAAACTGTTTTTT. Protein product: CATSRDRTGGDEKLFF.

V gene TRBV5-8 combines with J gene TRBJ2-7; maybe TRBD2 (6 bases). Germline V gene sequence: CDR1 SGHTS, CDR2 YDEGEE. This CDR3 region has 18 residues. V lost 2 bases, J lost 4 bases, and 25 bases lay in between. The CDR3 coding sequence is TGTGCCAGCAGCTTTGGAATTTTTGGACGGCAGGAGGGGTACGAGCAGTACGTC. Protein: CASSFGIFGRQEGYEQYV.

The CDR3 protein is CASSLGGTTEAFF. The CDR3 nucleotides read TGTGCCAGTAGCCTAGGGGGCACCACTGAAGCTTTCTTT. This sequence joins TRBV19 and TRBJ1-1; TRBD1 agrees at 7 bases. The CDR3 covers 13 residues. V gave up 6 bases and J gave up 4 bases; unmatched junction bases: 5. The germline gives CDR1 LNHDA, CDR2 SQIVND (reference sequence).

The chain carries TRBV2 and TRBJ2-7; 7 bases map to TRBD1. Germline trimming cut 8 bases from V and 2 bases from J; bases unmatched to any gene: 9. Germline lookup yields CDR1 SNHLY and CDR2 FYNNEI. The CDR3 is made up of 14 amino acids. The CDR3 is CASRPWDSPYEQYF. CDR3 nucleotide sequence: TGTGCCAGCCGGCCCTGGGACAGTCCCTACGAGCAGTACTTC.

The V gene is TRBV6-5, the J gene TRBJ1-3; D is ambiguous. The CDR3 runs to 11 residues. Germline assignment: CDR1 MNHEY and CDR2 SVGAGI. V was clipped by 10 bases and J by 2 bases, with 6 bases between them. The CDR3 loop reads CATRAGNTIYF. The CDR3 region has the DNA TGTGCCACCCGGGCTGGAAACACCATATATTTT.

CDR3 in amino acids: CASSMSSGGGDTQYF. For the CDR3, the DNA is TGTGCCAGTAGTATGTCTAGCGGGGGGGGAGATACGCAGTATTTT. The chain links TRBV19 to TRBJ2-3, with 12 bases lining up with TRBD2. This CDR3 spans 15 amino acids. CDR1 and CDR2 (germline): LNHDA, SQIVND (reference sequence). V lost 3 bases, J lost 5 bases, and 3 bases stayed unmatched.

The rearrangement links TRBV27 to TRBJ2-5; D perhaps matches TRBD2 (5 bases). Germline V gene sequence: CDR1 MNHEY, CDR2 SMNVEV (reference sequence). The CDR3 extends over 13 amino acids. The V end was cut by 3 bases, the J end by 5 bases, with 10 bases between. DNA for the CDR3: TGTGCCAGCAGTTTGTTCGCGGGTGAGACCCAGTACTTC. Translation: CASSLFAGETQYF.

The rearrangement links TRBV28 to TRBJ1-1; unclear D gene. Germline V gives CDR1 MDHEN, CDR2 SYDVKM. The germline V and J ends were trimmed by 6 bases and 1 base, with 15 bases remaining between them. The CDR3 covers 15 residues. The CDR3 sequence: CASSYSGYRNTEAFF. The DNA for the CDR3 is TGTGCCAGCAGCTACTCAGGTTACAGGAACACTGAAGCTTTCTTT.

The J gene is TRBJ2-1, the V gene TRBV11-2; D gene ambiguous. V gave up 1 base and J gave up 0 bases, with 7 bases separating them. Germline V gene sequence: CDR1 SGHAT, CDR2 FQNNGV. CDR3 size: 15 residues. The CDR3 sequence is CASSLVPSSYNEQFF. CDR3 coding DNA: TGTGCCAGCAGCTTAGTCCCCAGCTCCTACAATGAGCAGTTCTTC.

By share of the sample, this clone is large. The V and J genes are TRBV15 and TRBJ2-7; tentative D call: TRBD1 (8 bases). CDR3 length: 15 residues. Germline assignment: CDR1 LNHNV and CDR2 YYDKDF (reference sequence). With 6 bases removed from V and 5 bases from J, the gap between germline ends came to 20 bases. Here the CDR3 reads CATSKGQGGYDEQYF. The CDR3 DNA follows: TGTGCCACCAGTAAAGGACAGGGAGGGTACGACGAGCAGTACTTC.

This clone was seen once. The chain is built from TRBV4-1 and TRBJ2-7, with TRBD1 matching 7 bases. The germline V gene has CDR1 MGHRA and CDR2 YSYEKL. After removal of 1 base from V and 4 bases from J, the junction contained 1 base not matched to a gene. The CDR3 loop spans 13 amino acids. CDR3 protein: CASSQAQGYEQYV. The CDR3 DNA reads TGCGCCAGCAGCCAAGCACAGGGGTACGAGCAGTACGTC.

The chain uses TRBV5-4 and TRBJ1-1; no clear D gene. Germline assignment: CDR1 SGHNT and CDR2 YYREEE (reference sequence). The CDR3 has 13 residues. The ends were cut back, 4 bases at V and 2 bases at J, with 9 bases in the middle. Here the CDR3 DNA reads TGTGCCAGCAGCCCCAGAACCAACACTGAAGCTTTCTTT. Translating it yields CASSPRTNTEAFF.

CDR3 in amino acids: CASSPRIGLQETQYF. CDR3 DNA sequence: TGCGCCAGCAGCCCCCGAATTGGACTCCAAGAGACCCAGTACTTC. The chain employs TRBV4-1 and TRBJ2-5; a possible D gene is TRBD2 (5 bases). This CDR3 has 15 residues. Germline V gene lookup returns CDR1 MGHRA and CDR2 YSYEKL. Deletions cut 4 bases from V and 1 base from J, with 13 bases between.

This clone was found once. The V and J genes are TRBV7-9 and TRBJ1-1; D might be TRBD1 (6 bases). This CDR3 is 13 amino acids long. The V gene lost 5 bases and the J gene lost 6 bases, with 13 bases spanning the gap. Germline V CDR1 and CDR2: SEHNR, FQNEAQ (reference sequence). In nucleotides, the CDR3 is TGTGCCAGCAGCCTCGGAGGGGGGGCTGAAGCTTTCTTT. It translates to CASSLGGGAEAFF.

The chain links TRBV19 to TRBJ1-6; 7 bases are a match to TRBD1. J gave up 9 bases and V 3 bases, and 5 bases lay outside the gene matches. The CDR3 totals 14 residues. The V gene's germline CDR1 is LNHDA and CDR2 SQIVND (reference sequence). CDR3: CASSITGEGSPLHF. CDR3 in DNA: TGTGCCAGTAGTATTACAGGGGAAGGTTCACCCCTCCACTTT.

Only a few counts were recorded for this clone. The chain uses TRBV9 and TRBJ2-5; possibly TRBD1 for D (7 bases). The germline CDR1 and CDR2 sequences are SGDLS and YYNGEE. V shed 0 bases and J shed 1 base, with 16 bases lying between them. This CDR3 spans 17 amino acids. The CDR3 region has the DNA TGTGCCAGCAGCGTAGGGGGAGGTAGGGGGCCCCAAGAGACCCAGTACTTC. Amino acid sequence: CASSVGGGRGPQETQYF.

The chain carries TRBV6-4 and TRBJ2-3; 8 nucleotides agree with TRBD2. The CDR3 runs 16 residues. Trimming at V came to 0 bases and at J to 2 bases, leaving 4 bases not matched to a gene. CDR1 MRHNA and CDR2 SNTAGT come from the germline V gene. This chain's CDR3 is CASSDSGGGTTDTQYF. The CDR3 nucleotides read TGTGCCAGCAGTGACTCCGGCGGGGGGACCACAGATACGCAGTATTTT.

The gene calls are TRBV12-1 and TRBJ1-4. TRBV12-1 is a known pseudogene. The CDR3 consists of 16 residues. DNA for the CDR3: TGTGCCAGCAGCTTTGAGACGGCCGGGACTAATGAAAAACTGTTTTTT. It translates to CASSFETAGTNEKLFF.

The rearrangement uses TRBV2 and TRBJ1-2, with a possible D match to TRBD1 (5 bases). CDR3 length: 13 amino acids. The germline V and J ends were trimmed by 7 bases and 6 bases, with 15 bases remaining between them. Looked up from germline, CDR1 is SNHLY and CDR2 is FYNNEI. CDR3 region: CASIGAGVNGYTF. CDR3 coding DNA: TGTGCCAGCATTGGGGCGGGGGTGAATGGCTACACCTTC.

The sample holds one count of this clone. At one end the junction does not follow the germline gene, possibly because of a read error. V is TRBV7-7 and J is TRBJ1-1; D not resolved. The CDR3 has 13 amino acids. Germline CDR1 is SSHAT and CDR2 is FNYEAQ (reference sequence). The CDR3 region is CASSQDKNTEAFF. In DNA, the CDR3 is TGTGCTAGCAGCCAAGACAAGAACACTGAAGCTTTCTTT. The variable domain in full, completed from reference TRBV7-7 and TRBJ1-1, reads GAGVSQSPRYKVTKRGQDVTLRCDPISSHATLYWYQQALGQGPEFLTYFNYEAQPDKSGLPSDRFSAERPEGSISTLTIQRTEQRDSAMYRCASSQDKNTEAFFGQGTRLTVV.